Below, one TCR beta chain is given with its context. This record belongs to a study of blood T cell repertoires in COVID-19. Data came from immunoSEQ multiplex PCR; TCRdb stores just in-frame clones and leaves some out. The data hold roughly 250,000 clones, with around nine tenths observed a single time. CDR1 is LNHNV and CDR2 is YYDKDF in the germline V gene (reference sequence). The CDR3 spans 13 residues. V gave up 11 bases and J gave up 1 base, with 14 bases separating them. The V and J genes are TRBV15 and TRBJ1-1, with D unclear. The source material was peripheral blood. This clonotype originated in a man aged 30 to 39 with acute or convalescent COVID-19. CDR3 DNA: TGTGCCGCTGGCCGGCGGGGGAACACTGAAGCTTTCTTT. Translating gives CAAGRRGNTEAFF.